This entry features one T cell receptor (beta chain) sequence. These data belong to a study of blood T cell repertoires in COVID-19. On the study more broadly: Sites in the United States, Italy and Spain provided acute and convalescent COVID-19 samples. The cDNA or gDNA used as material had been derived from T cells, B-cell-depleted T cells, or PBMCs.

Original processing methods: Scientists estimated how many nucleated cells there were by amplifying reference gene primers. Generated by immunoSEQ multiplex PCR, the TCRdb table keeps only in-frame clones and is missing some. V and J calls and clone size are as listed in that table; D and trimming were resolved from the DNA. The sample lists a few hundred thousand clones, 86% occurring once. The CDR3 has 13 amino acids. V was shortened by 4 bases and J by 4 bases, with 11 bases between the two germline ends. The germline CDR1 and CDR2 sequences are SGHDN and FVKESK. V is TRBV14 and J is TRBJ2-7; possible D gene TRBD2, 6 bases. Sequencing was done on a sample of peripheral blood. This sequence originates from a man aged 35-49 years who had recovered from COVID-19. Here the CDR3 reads CASSPDGRYEQYF. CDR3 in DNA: TGTGCCAGCAGCCCCGACGGGAGATACGAGCAGTACTTC.